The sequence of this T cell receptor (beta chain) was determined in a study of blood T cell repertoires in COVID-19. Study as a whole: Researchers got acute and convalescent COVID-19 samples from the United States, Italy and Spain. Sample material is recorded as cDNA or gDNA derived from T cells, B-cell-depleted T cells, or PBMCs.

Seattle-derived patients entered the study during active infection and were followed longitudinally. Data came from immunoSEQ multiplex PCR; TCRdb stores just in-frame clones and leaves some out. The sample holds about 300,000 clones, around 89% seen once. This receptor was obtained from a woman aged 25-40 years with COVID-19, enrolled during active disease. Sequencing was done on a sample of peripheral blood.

Here the CDR3 reads CASSQALSTEAFF. The CDR3 region has the DNA TGCGCCAGCAGCCAAGCGCTGAGCACTGAAGCTTTCTTT. The chain has TRBV4-3 and TRBJ1-1; D remains ambiguous. CDR1 LGHNA and CDR2 YSLEER come from the germline V gene. This CDR3 comprises 13 residues. The germline V and J ends were trimmed by 1 base and 4 bases, with 7 bases remaining between them.